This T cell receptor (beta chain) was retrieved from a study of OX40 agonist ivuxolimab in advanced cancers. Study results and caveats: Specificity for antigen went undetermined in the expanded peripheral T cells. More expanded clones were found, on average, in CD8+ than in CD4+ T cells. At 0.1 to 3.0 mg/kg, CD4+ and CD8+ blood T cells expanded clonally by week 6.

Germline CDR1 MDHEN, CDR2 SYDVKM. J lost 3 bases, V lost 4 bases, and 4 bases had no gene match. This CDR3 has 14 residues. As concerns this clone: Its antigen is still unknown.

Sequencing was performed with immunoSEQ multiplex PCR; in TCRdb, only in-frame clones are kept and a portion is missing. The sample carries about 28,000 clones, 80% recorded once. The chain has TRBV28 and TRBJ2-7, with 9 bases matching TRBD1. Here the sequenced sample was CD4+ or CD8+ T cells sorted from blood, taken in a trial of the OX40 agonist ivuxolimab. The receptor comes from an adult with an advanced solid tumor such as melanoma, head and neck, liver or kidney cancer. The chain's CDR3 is CASSYRGHVYEQYF. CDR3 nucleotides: TGTGCCAGCAGTTACAGGGGGCACGTCTACGAGCAGTACTTC.